This T cell receptor (beta chain) was observed in a study of chemoradiotherapy in HPV16-positive cancers. Repertoires were generated with immunoSEQ multiplex PCR, while TCRdb's copy carries only in-frame clones and drops some. Of 9,500 to 15,000 clones in the sample, more than 75% were seen once. Germline V gives CDR1 SGHTA, CDR2 FQGNSA. This CDR3 contains 13 residues. V shed 4 bases and J shed 6 bases, with 11 bases lying between them. This TCR was recovered from a human donor with HPV-associated anogenital cancer. The sequences come from blood, collected from a patient who underwent chemoradiotherapy. V and J are TRBV7-2 and TRBJ2-3; D might be TRBD1 or TRBD2, each matching 5 bases. The CDR3 DNA follows: TGTGCCAGCAGCTGGGGGTTAGTCGATACGCAGTATTTT. Its protein product is CASSWGLVDTQYF.